The 9 T cell receptor beta chains in this list originate from one sample, sequenced in a study of blood T cell repertoires in COVID-19. TCRdb keeps only in-frame clones here, not all; method: immunoSEQ multiplex PCR. The profile shows approximately 150,000 clones, around 86% of them singletons. Sequenced input: peripheral blood. Receptor source: a man aged 45-65 years who had recovered from COVID-19.

The rearrangement links TRBV24-1 to TRBJ2-1; D remains unclear. The germline V and J ends were trimmed by 2 bases and 2 bases, with 9 bases remaining between them. This CDR3 contains 15 residues. Germline V gene lookup returns CDR1 KGHDR and CDR2 SFDVKD. CDR3 sequence: CATSDSRYPYNEQFF. The CDR3 region has the DNA TGTGCCACCAGTGATTCCAGGTACCCCTACAATGAGCAGTTCTTC.

Ten or more counts support this clone. The chain has TRBV12-3 or TRBV12-4 and TRBJ1-6, with no clear D. CDR3 length equals 13 residues. With 3 bases removed from V and 5 bases from J, the gap between germline ends came to 5 bases. CDR3 bases: TGTGCCAGCAGTTTCCCTCATAATTCACCCCTCCACTTT. It codes for CASSFPHNSPLHF.

The chain uses TRBV4-3 and TRBJ2-6, with a tentative D call TRBD1 (5 bases). The CDR3 extends over 16 amino acids. In germline, CDR1 is LGHNA, CDR2 YSLEER. V lost 0 bases to trimming and J lost 4 bases, with 10 bases between them. The CDR3 here is CASSQDQGTGANVLTF. CDR3 coding DNA: TGCGCCAGCAGCCAAGATCAGGGTACGGGGGCCAACGTCCTGACTTTC.

This sequence joins TRBV7-8 and TRBJ2-5; TRBD2 matches at 12 bases. This CDR3 has 15 amino acids. V was pared by 6 bases and J by 0 bases, with 2 bases of the junction left unmatched. Per the germline V gene, CDR1 is SGHVS and CDR2 is FQNEAQ. CDR3 in amino acids: CASRRTSGNQETQYF. The CDR3, as DNA: TGTGCCAGCAGAAGGACTAGCGGGAACCAAGAGACCCAGTACTTC.

This clone was seen a single time. This rearrangement joins TRBV7-9 to TRBJ2-1; TRBD1 matches 11 bases. The CDR3 contains 15 residues. After removal of 5 bases from V and 7 bases from J, the junction contained 7 bases not matched to a gene. From germline, CDR1 is SEHNR and CDR2 FQNEAQ (reference sequence). The CDR3 bases are TGTGCCAGCAGCCCCTGGACAGGGGGCTTGAATGAGCAGTTCTTC. Translating it yields CASSPWTGGLNEQFF.

The chain recombines TRBV19 with TRBJ2-3, with 11 nucleotides matching TRBD2. CDR3 length equals 15 residues. V lost 5 bases and J lost 3; bases outside the gene matches: 4. Germline CDR1 is LNHDA and CDR2 is SQIVND (reference sequence). The CDR3 DNA reads TGTGCCAGTAGTGTTAGCGGGGGGGGAACAGATACGCAGTATTTT. This translates into CASSVSGGGTDTQYF.

The genes are TRBV19 and TRBJ1-4; D perhaps matches TRBD1 (5 bases). The CDR3 length is 12 residues. The germline CDR1 and CDR2 sequences are LNHDA and SQIVND (reference sequence). Deletions cut 7 bases from V and 4 bases from J, with 7 bases between. In DNA form, the CDR3 reads TGTGCCAGTACAGGGATTAATGAAAAACTGTTTTTT. As protein: CASTGINEKLFF. The full variable domain, rest sourced from reference TRBV19 and TRBJ1-4, is DGGITQSPKYLFRKEGQNVTLSCEQNLNHDAMYWYRQDPGQGLRLIYYSQIVNDFQKGDIAEGYSVSREKKESFPLTVTSAQKNPTAFYLCASTGINEKLFFGSGTQLSVL.

This clone was observed a single time. V usage is TRBV10-3 and J usage is TRBJ2-7, with D perhaps matching TRBD1 (7 bases). CDR1 and CDR2 (germline): ENHRY, SYGVKD. Trimming stripped 7 bases from V and 4 bases from J, with 14 bases between. This CDR3 contains 13 residues. The CDR3 DNA reads as TGTGCCATCACGGCAGGGGGGAGTTACGAGCAGTACTTC. This translates into CAITAGGSYEQYF.

The rearrangement uses TRBV4-1 and TRBJ1-6; D uncertain. Germline CDR1 and CDR2: MGHRA and YSYEKL. There are 13 residues in the CDR3. Trimming shortened V by 4 bases and J by 8 bases, and 9 bases separated the two germline ends. CDR3 DNA: TGCGCCAGCAGCCGGAGTCGGGATTCACCCCTCCACTTT. Its protein is CASSRSRDSPLHF.